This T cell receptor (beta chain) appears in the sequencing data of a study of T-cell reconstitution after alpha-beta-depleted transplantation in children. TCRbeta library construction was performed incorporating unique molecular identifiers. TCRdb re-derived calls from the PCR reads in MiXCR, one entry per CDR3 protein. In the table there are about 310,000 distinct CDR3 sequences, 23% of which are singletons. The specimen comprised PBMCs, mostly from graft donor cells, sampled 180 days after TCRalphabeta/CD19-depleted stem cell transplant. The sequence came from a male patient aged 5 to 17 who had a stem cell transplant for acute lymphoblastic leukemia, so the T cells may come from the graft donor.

CDR3 sequence reads: CASMTYEQYF. The CDR3, as DNA: TGTGCCAGCATGACGTACGAGCAGTACTTC. The V and J genes are TRBV2 and TRBJ2-7; D not resolved. Trimming took off 7 bases at V and 4 bases at J, with 5 bases between the two ends. The CDR3 is 10 residues long. In germline, CDR1 is SNHLY, CDR2 FYNNEI.